This T cell receptor beta chain was identified during a study of T cell changes during pregnancy in multiple sclerosis. With V trimmed by 3 bases and J by 0 bases, 3 bases remained unmatched. Germline loops: CDR1 SGHNT, CDR2 YENEEA. This CDR3 spans 18 amino acids. Assay: immunoSEQ multiplex PCR; the TCRdb copy retains only in-frame clones and omits some. This sample has some 47,000 clones, with roughly 89% found just once. The sequence was collected from a female donor with multiple sclerosis, enrolled in a pregnancy study. Source: peripheral blood, taken in the first trimester of pregnancy. The V gene is TRBV11-3, the J gene TRBJ2-2; TRBD2 agrees at 14 bases. The CDR3, as DNA: TGTGCCAGCAGCTTCCAGACTAGCGGGGGGGCGAACACCGGGGAGCTGTTTTTT. Amino acids: CASSFQTSGGANTGELFF. The entire variable domain, with the rest obtained from reference TRBV11-3 and TRBJ2-2, is as follows: EAGVVQSPRYKIIEKKQPVAFWCNPISGHNTLYWYLQNLGQGPELLIRYENEEAVDDSQLPKDRFSAERLKGVDSTLKIQPAELGDSAVYLCASSFQTSGGANTGELFFGEGSRLTVL.